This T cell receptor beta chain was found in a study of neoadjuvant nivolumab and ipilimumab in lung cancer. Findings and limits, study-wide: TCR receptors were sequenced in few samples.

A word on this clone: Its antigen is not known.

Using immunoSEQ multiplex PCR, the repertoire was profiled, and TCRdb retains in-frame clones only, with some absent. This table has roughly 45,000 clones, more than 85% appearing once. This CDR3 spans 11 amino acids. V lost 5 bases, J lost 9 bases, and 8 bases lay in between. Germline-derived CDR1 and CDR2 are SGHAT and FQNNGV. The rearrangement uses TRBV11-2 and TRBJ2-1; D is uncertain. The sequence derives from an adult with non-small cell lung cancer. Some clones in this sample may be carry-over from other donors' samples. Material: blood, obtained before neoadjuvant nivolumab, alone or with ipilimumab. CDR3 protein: CASSRVLEQFF. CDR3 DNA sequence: TGTGCCAGCAGCAGGGTTCTTGAGCAGTTCTTC.